This T cell receptor (beta chain) emerged from a study of cytomegalovirus exposure and HLA in healthy donors. Findings and limits, study-wide: Earlier findings revealed that most TCR beta V segments proved productive either about 90% or about 30% of the time. Associated with HLA alleles at 0.05 false discovery rate in a later analysis were approximately 17,000 TCR beta sequences. Researchers left out some V segments, among them TRBV6-2 and TRBV6-3, as indistinguishable.

With regard to this clone: Its antigen is still unknown.

60 Vbeta and 13 Jbeta primers were used in PCR. Sequencing used immunoSEQ multiplex PCR; TCRdb keeps in-frame clones, though not all of them. Recorded for this sample: some 120,000 clones. The J segment lost 2 bases and the V segment lost 5 bases, leaving 7 bases of the junction unmatched. CDR1 and CDR2 from the germline V gene are SNHLY and FYNNEI. The length of the CDR3 is 16 residues. This TCR derives from an older woman in good health and CMV-seronegative. Sequencing was done on a sample of PBMCs. The chain recombines TRBV2 with TRBJ2-5; 11 bases are shared with TRBD1. The CDR3: CASSRTGGYPQETQYF. CDR3 DNA: TGTGCCAGCAGTAGGACAGGGGGCTACCCGCAAGAGACCCAGTACTTC.